This T cell receptor (beta chain) was found in a study of cytomegalovirus exposure and HLA in healthy donors. Broader study findings: In a later analysis, productive TCRs from donors in an Asian-associated ancestry cluster reportedly carried fewer N-insertions than the cohort mean. Later examination showed HLA-associated TCR beta chains had greater clonal expansion than equally common others. Certain indistinguishable V segments, among them TRBV6-2 and TRBV6-3, were excluded.

Primers included in the PCR were 60 Vbeta and 13 Jbeta primers. Assay: immunoSEQ multiplex PCR; the TCRdb copy retains only in-frame clones and omits some. This table has nearly 300,000 clones, 80% to 90% appearing once. The donors (healthy individuals) were bone marrow donors. The germline gives CDR1 LGHNA, CDR2 YSLEER. The CDR3 totals 12 residues. V lost 0 bases and J 14 bases, leaving 8 bases between the germline ends. The table lists this clone with a count of one. Its specificity is not known. Material for sequencing was PBMCs. The chain has TRBV4-3 and TRBJ1-6; no clear D gene. This clonotype was obtained from a man in his forties or fifties in good health and CMV-seropositive. CDR3 amino acids: CASSQDDGTLHF. CDR3 sequence (DNA): TGCGCCAGCAGCCAAGATGACGGGACCCTCCACTTT.